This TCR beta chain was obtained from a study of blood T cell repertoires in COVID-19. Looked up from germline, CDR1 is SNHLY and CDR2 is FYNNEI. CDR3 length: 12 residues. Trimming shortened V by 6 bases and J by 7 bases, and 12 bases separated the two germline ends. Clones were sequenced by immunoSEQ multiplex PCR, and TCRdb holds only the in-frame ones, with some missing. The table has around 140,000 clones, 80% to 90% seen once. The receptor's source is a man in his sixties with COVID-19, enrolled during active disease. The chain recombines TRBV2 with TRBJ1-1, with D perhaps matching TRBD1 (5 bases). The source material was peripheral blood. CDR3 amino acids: CASSYLRGEAFF. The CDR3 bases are TGTGCCAGCAGCTACCTTAGGGGTGAAGCTTTCTTT.